This TCR beta chain was found in a study of shared clonotypes between healthy human individuals. Overall study findings and caveats: Naive subsets generally exceeded memory subsets in estimated richness.

Profiling relied on immunoSEQ multiplex PCR, and the TCRdb table lists in-frame clones only, not all of them. In the table there are more than 2,000,000 clones, just over 90% of which are singletons. The V gene lost 4 bases and the J gene lost 3 bases, with 15 bases spanning the gap. Per germline, CDR1 MGHRA and CDR2 YSYEKL. The CDR3 is 15 amino acids. As for this clone: The target antigen is unknown.

Donation came from healthy HIV-negative adults that had no recent acute infections or vaccinations. This receptor was identified in a young man in good health. The chain joins TRBV4-1 to TRBJ1-2; D is undetermined. Sequencing was carried out using naive CD4+ T cells sorted from blood. The sample's subset: CD45RA+ positively selected. The CDR3 bases are TGCGCCAGCAGCCTCACCCCGGTGGGCCACTATGGCTACACCTTC. Its translation: CASSLTPVGHYGYTF.